This TCR beta chain was found in a study of post-analysis software for immune sequencing data. Study-level results: Higher frequency in patients than in controls was seen for about five TRBV segments, with TRBV5-6, TRBV5-1 and TRBV20-1 among them. Controls showed significantly higher normalized Chao1 diversity than did multiple sclerosis patients.

Built from TCR beta cDNA, the libraries had unique molecular identifiers in them. TCRdb ran MiXCR on the PCR reads and lists one entry per CDR3 protein. The sample lists approximately 730,000 distinct CDR3 sequences; 25% to 30% were seen once. Germline V gene lookup returns CDR1 SNHLY and CDR2 FYNNEI. The CDR3 consists of 15 residues. V lost 5 bases and J lost 0, with 12 bases in between. This clonotype was seen only a few times. The antigen remains unidentified. The TCR sequence derives from a girl aged 10 to 17 with multiple sclerosis. This chain joins TRBV2 and TRBJ2-3; D tentatively fits TRBD1 or TRBD2 (5 bases each). Sequencing input: blood. The CDR3 region is CASSTGTVSTDTQYF. CDR3 DNA sequence: TGTGCCAGCAGTACCGGGACCGTTAGCACAGATACGCAGTATTTT.